This entry concerns a single T cell receptor (beta chain). The target antigen is unknown. The PCR contained 60 Vbeta and 13 Jbeta primers. Sequencing was performed with immunoSEQ multiplex PCR; in TCRdb, only in-frame clones are kept and a portion is missing. The table lists approximately 130,000 clones, roughly four fifths of them singletons. This sample stems from a study of cytomegalovirus exposure and HLA in healthy donors. Notes on the study in general: The later analysis indicated that the majority of CMV-associated TCR beta chains appeared HLA-restricted. When analyzed later, a missense DCLRE1C variant was found to be linked to TCR beta V- and J-gene trimming. Fewer N-insertions (relative to the roughly 730-donor mean) were reportedly seen in an Asian-associated ancestry cluster in a later analysis.

The sequence was obtained from a woman aged 50 to 60 in good health and CMV-seronegative. Sequenced sample: PBMCs.

The CDR3 spells CASSVALGQGFGDTEAFF. The DNA for the CDR3 is TGTGCCAGCAGCGTGGCTCTGGGACAGGGGTTTGGGGACACTGAAGCTTTCTTT. The chain carries TRBV9 and TRBJ1-1, with 10 bases lining up with TRBD1. Germline V gives CDR1 SGDLS, CDR2 YYNGEE. V was pared by 2 bases and J by 3 bases, with 13 bases of the junction left unmatched. The CDR3 has 18 residues.